This TCR beta chain was profiled in a study of beta chain features in type 1 diabetes. General observations from the study: In every one of the four CD4+ subsets, TCRB CDR3s were moderately but significantly shorter in Type 1 diabetes patients.

Since all of the isolated RNA was reverse transcribed, expressed TCRB transcripts were what got sequenced. The assay was immunoSEQ multiplex PCR, and TCRdb's table has in-frame clones only and misses some. The data contain hundreds of thousands of clones, roughly 13% of them singletons. Germline values: CDR1 SGHTA, CDR2 FQGNSA. The CDR3 is 14 residues long. After removal of 5 bases from V and 7 bases from J, the junction contained 7 bases not matched to a gene. This clone showed up just a few times. What it recognizes is unknown. Every participating donor gave one draw, a heparinised blood sample averaging about 100 mL.

The specimen sequenced was naive CD4+ T cells from blood. The V gene is TRBV7-2, the J gene TRBJ1-2; the match to TRBD1 covers 10 bases. The source is a man between 18 and 29 years old with type 1 diabetes. The CDR3 DNA reads TGTGCCAGCAGCCCAATGACAGGGGGCGGTGGCTACACCTTC. As protein: CASSPMTGGGGYTF.